This T cell receptor (beta chain) was sequenced during a study of cytomegalovirus exposure and HLA in healthy donors. Data came from immunoSEQ multiplex PCR; TCRdb stores just in-frame clones and leaves some out. The profile covers under 300,000 clones, with 65% to 90% appearing a single time and about 1% taken by the ten largest. This CDR3 is 14 amino acids long. Trimming removed 3 bases at V and 4 bases at J, with 13 bases between. Per germline, CDR1 LNHNV and CDR2 YYDKDF (reference sequence). Comments on this clone: What it binds is unknown.

The donors were members of the roughly 120-subject validation cohort (separate from the approximately 670-subject first cohort). Study outcomes and limitations: Per published reports, the classifier diagnosed cytomegalovirus status with high specificity and sensitivity. Many donors shared some public TCRs, even though most TCR sequences were rare. TCR clusters originating in the first cohort tended to co-occur in the roughly 120 validation repertoires, according to a later analysis.

J is TRBJ2-7 and V is TRBV15; D is ambiguous. The TCR sequence derives from a woman aged 18 to 35 in good health and CMV-seronegative. Specimen: PBMCs. For the CDR3, the DNA is TGTGCCACCAGCAGTGGGCAGAGAGTATACGAGCAGTACTTC. It specifies CATSSGQRVYEQYF. The full variable domain, rest sourced from reference TRBV15 and TRBJ2-7, is DAMVIQNPRYQVTQFGKPVTLSCSQTLNHNVMYWYQQKSSQAPKLLFHYYDKDFNNEADTPDNFQSRRPNTSFCFLDIRSPGLGDTAMYLCATSSGQRVYEQYFGPGTRLTVT.